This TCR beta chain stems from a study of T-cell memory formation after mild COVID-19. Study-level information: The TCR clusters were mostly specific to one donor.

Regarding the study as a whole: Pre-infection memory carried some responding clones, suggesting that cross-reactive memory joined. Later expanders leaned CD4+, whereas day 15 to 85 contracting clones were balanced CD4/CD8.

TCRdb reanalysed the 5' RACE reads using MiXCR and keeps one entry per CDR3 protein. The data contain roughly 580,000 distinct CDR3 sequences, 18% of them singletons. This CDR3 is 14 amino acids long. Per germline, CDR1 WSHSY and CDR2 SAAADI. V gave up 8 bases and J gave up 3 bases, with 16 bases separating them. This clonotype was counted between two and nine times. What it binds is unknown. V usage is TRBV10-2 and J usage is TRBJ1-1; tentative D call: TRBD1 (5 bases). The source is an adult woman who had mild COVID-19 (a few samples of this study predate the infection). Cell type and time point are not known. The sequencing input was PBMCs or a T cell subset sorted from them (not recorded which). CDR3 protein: CASSGSGGYTEAFF. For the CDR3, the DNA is TGCGCCAGCTCTGGGTCGGGGGGGTACACTGAAGCTTTCTTT.